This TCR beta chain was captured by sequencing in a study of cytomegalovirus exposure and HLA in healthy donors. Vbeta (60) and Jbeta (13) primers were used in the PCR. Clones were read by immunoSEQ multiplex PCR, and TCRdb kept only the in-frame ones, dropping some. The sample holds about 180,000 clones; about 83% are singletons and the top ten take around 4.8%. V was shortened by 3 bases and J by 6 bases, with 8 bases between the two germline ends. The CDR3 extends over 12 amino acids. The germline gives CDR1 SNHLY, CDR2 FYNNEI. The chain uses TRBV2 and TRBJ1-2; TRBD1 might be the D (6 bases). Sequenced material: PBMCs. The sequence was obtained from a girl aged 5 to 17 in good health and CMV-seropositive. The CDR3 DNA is TGTGCCAGCAGTGAGTCAGGGGATGGCTACACCTTC. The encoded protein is CASSESGDGYTF. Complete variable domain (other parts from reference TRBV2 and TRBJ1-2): EPEVTQTPSHQVTQMGQEVILRCVPISNHLYFYWYRQILGQKVEFLVSFYNNEISEKSEIFDDQFSVERPDGSNFTLKIRSTKLEDSAMYFCASSESGDGYTFGSGTRLTVV.